This TCR beta chain was sequenced in a study of CD8+ T cells in alopecia areata. Study background: Tofacitinib therapy lasting 6 to 18 months was followed by 6 months off drug. Findings and caveats of the study: Among patients, TCR sharing was less clear than in mice, a difference possibly due in part to HLA diversity in the patient population.

RNA extraction was followed by reverse transcription into cDNA, which acted as the sequencing template. Profiled with immunoSEQ multiplex PCR; TCRdb holds only in-frame clones, not every one. The sample yields over 95,000 clones, 41% seen once. This CDR3 is built from 14 residues. J lost 2 bases, V lost 6 bases, and 5 bases had no gene match. The V gene's germline CDR1 is MNHEY and CDR2 SMNVEV (reference sequence). In regard to this clone: No antigen is known for it.

As part of sample collection, lesional scalp punch biopsies and peripheral blood were taken from alopecia areata patients. The specimen sequenced was CD4+ T cells sorted from blood. This sequence joins TRBV27 and TRBJ1-2; 8 bases match TRBD1. The receptor's source is a human donor with alopecia areata. The CDR3 loop is CASRGTGWNYGYTF. The CDR3 DNA reads as TGTGCCAGCAGGGGGACAGGTTGGAACTATGGCTACACCTTC.